A single sample is the source of the 19 T cell receptor beta chains below, sequenced in a study of shared clonotypes between healthy human individuals. Sequencing was performed with immunoSEQ multiplex PCR; in TCRdb, only in-frame clones are kept and a portion is missing. Of over a million clones in the sample, 95% to 97% were seen once. The sequenced material came from naive CD4+ T cells sorted from blood. Subset in this sample: CD45RA+ positively selected. The source is a man younger than 40 in good health.

The chain couples TRBV2 to TRBJ1-1; D is undetermined. Per the germline V gene, CDR1 is SNHLY and CDR2 is FYNNEI. Between the trimmed V and J ends, which lost 0 bases and 7 bases, there was a span of 9 bases. This CDR3 comprises 13 residues. CDR3 in amino acids: CASSEATYNEAFF. The CDR3, as DNA: TGTGCCAGCAGTGAAGCGACCTACAATGAAGCTTTCTTT. Full variable domain (remainder filled in from reference TRBV2 and TRBJ1-1): EPEVTQTPSHQVTQMGQEVILRCVPISNHLYFYWYRQILGQKVEFLVSFYNNEISEKSEIFDDQFSVERPDGSNFTLKIRSTKLEDSAMYFCASSEATYNEAFFGQGTRLTVV.

This clone was detected a few times. The CDR3 sequence is CASSQKVEPEAFF. The CDR3 DNA reads as TGTGCCAGCTCACAAAAGGTTGAACCTGAAGCTTTCTTT. The V call is TRBV18, the J call TRBJ1-1; D gene ambiguous. The CDR3 has 13 residues. Looked up from germline, CDR1 is KGHSH and CDR2 is LQKENI. Deletions cut 4 bases from V and 6 bases from J, with 12 bases between.

This chain links TRBV10-3 with TRBJ1-2, with 9 positions matching TRBD1. The germline V gene has CDR1 ENHRY and CDR2 SYGVKD. The CDR3 runs to 15 residues. The V segment lost 1 base and the J segment 7 bases; nucleotides outside the gene matches: 7. The CDR3 loop reads CAISELSGQGAGYTF. The CDR3 coding sequence is TGTGCCATCAGTGAGTTGTCGGGACAGGGAGCTGGCTACACCTTC.

The V and J genes are TRBV5-4 and TRBJ2-5, with D unresolved. CDR1 and CDR2 (germline): SGHNT, YYREEE (reference sequence). V was pared by 4 bases and J by 1 base, with 8 bases between. This CDR3 spans 13 amino acids. The CDR3 sequence is CASSPYRQETQYF. CDR3 coding DNA: TGTGCCAGCAGCCCGTACCGCCAAGAGACCCAGTACTTC.

The chain recombines TRBV7-2 with TRBJ2-7; tentative D call: TRBD2 (5 bases). V shed 4 bases and J shed 0 bases, with 13 bases lying between them. Germline V gene sequence: CDR1 SGHTA, CDR2 FQGNSA. This CDR3 spans 15 amino acids. CDR3 sequence (DNA): TGTGCCAGCAGCTCCCCGAGGGCGAGCTCCTACGAGCAGTACTTC. Protein product: CASSSPRASSYEQYF.

Regarding this clone: Other DNA sequences in this sample translate to the same CDR3. This chain links TRBV28 with TRBJ1-5, with D hard to call. Germline loops: CDR1 MDHEN, CDR2 SYDVKM. V lost 8 bases, J lost 5 bases, and 7 bases lay in between. This CDR3 spans 11 amino acids. The CDR3 here is CASGRDQPQHF. CDR3 DNA: TGTGCCAGCGGGAGGGATCAGCCCCAGCATTTT.

The CDR3 nucleotides read TGTGCCGGATTAATTGTAGCGGGAAATTCGAACACCGGGGAGCTGTTTTTT. Translating gives CAGLIVAGNSNTGELFF. The V gene is TRBV7-6, the J gene TRBJ2-2; 8 nucleotides agree with TRBD2. Germline V CDR1 and CDR2: SGHVS, FNYEAQ. The CDR3 is 17 residues long. The junction had 14 bases not matched to a gene; V was cut back by 11 bases and J by 0 bases. Full variable domain (outside the CDR3, taken from reference TRBV7-6 and TRBJ2-2): GAGVSQSPRYKVTKRGQDVALRCDPISGHVSLYWYRQALGQGPEFLTYFNYEAQQDKSGLPNDRFSAERPEGSISTLTIQRTEQRDSAMYRCAGLIVAGNSNTGELFFGEGSRLTVL.

The chain employs TRBV5-5 and TRBJ2-7; possible D gene TRBD1, 5 bases. V dropped 0 bases and J dropped 3 bases, with 16 bases sitting between them. Germline-derived CDR1 and CDR2 are SGHKS and YYEKEE (reference sequence). CDR3 length: 16 residues. The CDR3 sequence: CASSLDRSRSYYEQYF. CDR3 DNA sequence: TGTGCCAGCAGCTTGGACAGGTCCCGGAGCTACTACGAGCAGTACTTC.

For the CDR3, the DNA is TGTGCCAGCAGCCAAGCAGGGGGCCCTAACTATGGCTACACCTTC. It yields the protein CASSQAGGPNYGYTF. V is TRBV14 and J is TRBJ1-2; 8 bases fit TRBD1. CDR1 and CDR2 from the germline V gene are SGHDN and FVKESK. The length of the CDR3 is 15 residues. With V trimmed by 1 base and J by 0 bases, 1 base remained unmatched.

CDR3 region: CASSLGDRGRFQETQYF. As DNA, the CDR3 is TGTGCCAGCAGCTTAGGAGACAGGGGGCGCTTCCAAGAGACCCAGTACTTC. V gene TRBV7-9 combines with J gene TRBJ2-5; TRBD1 agrees at 10 bases. The CDR3 is 17 amino acids. J gave up 1 base and V 1 base, and 6 bases lay outside the gene matches. Per germline, CDR1 SEHNR and CDR2 FQNEAQ (reference sequence).

On this clone: The same CDR3 can be traced to other DNA sequences in this sample. The rearrangement joins TRBV28 to TRBJ1-5, with 7 nucleotides matching TRBD1. This CDR3 contains 15 residues. Trimming removed 3 bases from V and 7 bases from J; junction bases left unmatched: 9. Germline values: CDR1 MDHEN, CDR2 SYDVKM. The CDR3 DNA reads as TGTGCCAGCAGTTTGCCCGACAGGGTAAGGCAGCCCCAGCATTTT. Protein sequence: CASSLPDRVRQPQHF.

This chain joins TRBV11-2 and TRBJ2-7; 7 bases are a match to TRBD2. The CDR3 length is 16 residues. V was pared by 1 base and J by 3 bases, with 9 bases of the junction left unmatched. Germline V lookup: CDR1 SGHAT, CDR2 FQNNGV. CDR3 bases: TGTGCCAGCAGCTTAGCCGCGGCGGGAGTGTACTACGAGCAGTACTTC. As protein: CASSLAAAGVYYEQYF.

The J gene is TRBJ2-1, the V gene TRBV28, with no clear D. There are 13 residues in the CDR3. CDR1 MDHEN and CDR2 SYDVKM come from the germline V gene. Trimming took 6 bases from V and 0 from J, leaving 6 bases between them. The CDR3 sequence is CASRTVSYNEQFF. The DNA for the CDR3 is TGTGCCAGCAGGACGGTCTCCTACAATGAGCAGTTCTTC.

A remark on this clone: Other DNA sequences from this sample encode an identical CDR3 as well. The gene calls are TRBV5-1 and TRBJ2-3, with 7 bases that match TRBD2. V shed 0 bases, J shed 4 bases, and the junction held 2 bases outside the gene matches. The CDR3 covers 14 residues. The germline V gene encodes CDR1 SGHRS and CDR2 YFSETQ. CDR3: CASSLDGGADTQYF. In DNA, the CDR3 is TGCGCCAGCAGCTTGGATGGGGGGGCAGATACGCAGTATTTT.

V is TRBV28 and J is TRBJ2-1; 11 positions match TRBD2. Germline trimming cut 5 bases from V and 4 bases from J; bases unmatched to any gene: 4. CDR1 MDHEN and CDR2 SYDVKM come from the germline V gene. This CDR3 is 15 amino acids long. For the CDR3, the DNA is TGTGCCAGCAGTAAGACTAGCGGGGCGTACAATGAGCAGTTCTTC. Its protein product is CASSKTSGAYNEQFF.

This clone was detected once. This sequence joins TRBV28 and TRBJ1-1, with D possibly matching TRBD1 (5 bases). Germline V gene lookup returns CDR1 MDHEN and CDR2 SYDVKM. V lost 5 bases, J lost 4 bases, and 14 bases lay in between. CDR3 length: 14 amino acids. The CDR3 spells CASSQGHQSTEAFF. For the CDR3, the DNA is TGTGCCAGCAGTCAAGGACACCAAAGCACTGAAGCTTTCTTT.

The gene calls are TRBV18 and TRBJ2-7; the D gene could be TRBD1 or TRBD2 (5 bases each). The CDR3 extends over 15 amino acids. Trimming removed 2 bases at V and 0 bases at J, with 11 bases between. The germline V gene encodes CDR1 KGHSH and CDR2 LQKENI. The CDR3 nucleotides read TGTGCCAGCTCACCAGGGGGTGCCAGCTCCTACGAGCAGTACTTC. It translates to CASSPGGASSYEQYF.

The genes are TRBV9 and TRBJ2-7; 8 bases line up with TRBD2. V shed 4 bases, J shed 2 bases, and the junction held 8 bases outside the gene matches. In germline, CDR1 is SGDLS, CDR2 YYNGEE. The CDR3 is made up of 15 amino acids. The CDR3 sequence is CASSPYSGGAYEQYF. CDR3 sequence (DNA): TGTGCCAGCAGCCCTTATTCCGGGGGGGCCTACGAGCAGTACTTC. Supplemented by reference TRBV9 and TRBJ2-7, the full variable domain reads DSGVTQTPKHLITATGQRVTLRCSPRSGDLSVYWYQQSLDQGLQFLIQYYNGEERAKGNILERFSAQQFPDLHSELNLSSLELGDSALYFCASSPYSGGAYEQYFGPGTRLTVT.

This sequence joins TRBV19 and TRBJ2-1, with TRBD2 identical over 13 bases. J gave up 4 bases and V 4 bases, and 7 bases lay outside the gene matches. Germline CDR1 reads LNHDA; CDR2 reads SQIVND (reference sequence). There are 17 residues in the CDR3. The CDR3 loop is CASSTTGLAGKYNEQFF. CDR3 coding DNA: TGTGCCAGTAGTACAACGGGACTAGCGGGGAAATACAATGAGCAGTTCTTC.